This T cell receptor (beta chain) was captured by sequencing in a study of radiotherapy plus CTLA-4 blockade in lung cancer. The overall study: Disease control reached around 30%, with objective responses in approximately 17%. Study-level findings and limits: It was early blood T cell clone dynamics, with interferon-beta, that reportedly best predicted response. Radiotherapy with ipilimumab was followed by blood expansion of tumor-derived clones.

As concerns this clone: Its antigen is unknown.

People whose metastatic non-small-cell lung cancer was chemo-refractory got focal radiation along with CTLA-4 blockade by ipilimumab. CDR1 is KGHSH and CDR2 is LQKENI in the germline V gene. Trimming cost V 2 bases and J 4 bases, with 8 bases left between them. This CDR3 spans 13 amino acids. Using immunoSEQ multiplex PCR, the repertoire was profiled, and TCRdb retains in-frame clones only, with some absent. The profile shows about 120,000 clones, 75% to 80% of them singletons. The source is a human donor with non-small cell lung cancer who had a partial response to radiotherapy plus ipilimumab. The sequences come from peripheral blood, collected from a patient treated with radiotherapy plus ipilimumab. The J gene is TRBJ1-1, the V gene TRBV18, with D unresolved. This chain's CDR3 is CASSPSFITEAFF. As DNA, the CDR3 is TGTGCCAGCTCACCATCTTTTATCACTGAAGCTTTCTTT.